This TCR beta chain was sequenced for a study of identical twins. The CDR3 spans 18 residues. The ends were cut back, 6 bases at V and 1 base at J, with 25 bases in the middle. CDR1 is KGHSH and CDR2 is LQKENI in the germline V gene. In the case of this clonotype: Its antigen remains unknown.

Using its own MiXCR run on the 5' RACE reads, TCRdb lists one record per CDR3 protein. This table has more than 1.5 million distinct CDR3 sequences, about 32% appearing once. Notes on the study in general: Within monozygotic twins, out-of-frame TCR alpha sharing was underestimated by the models. Twin-shared out-of-frame alpha sequences showed excess low generation probability.

The receptor was isolated from a newborn girl in good health. The chain combines TRBV18 with TRBJ2-7; D ambiguous. Sequencing was carried out using cord blood. In DNA, the CDR3 is TGTGCCAGCTCTACCACCGTAGCAGGCCCCCTCGGGTCCTACGAGCAGTACTTC. Translation: CASSTTVAGPLGSYEQYF.